The rows below give T cell receptor beta chains drawn from one sample of a study of blood T cell repertoires in COVID-19. TCRdb keeps only in-frame clones here, not all; method: immunoSEQ multiplex PCR. The sample contains roughly 180,000 clones, 80% to 90% of which appear only once. The sequenced sample was peripheral blood. Receptors originate from a woman aged 40 to 50 with COVID-19, enrolled during active disease. CDR3s include the opening cysteine and the closing phenylalanine or tryptophan. A D gene is named only where the DNA matches it firmly. Where a row states a size, it is once, few, many or the class of an expanded clone; other rows omit it.

abundance,v_gene,d_gene,j_gene,CDR3aa,CDR3nt
-,TRBV19,-,TRBJ1-1,CASKERAPGTEAFF,TGTGCCAGTAAGGAACGCGCGCCGGGCACTGAAGCTTTCTTT
-,TRBV18,TRBD2,TRBJ2-1,CASSPPSGGNEQFF,TGTGCCAGCTCACCCCCTAGCGGGGGCAATGAGCAGTTCTTC
few,TRBV27,-,TRBJ1-4,CASSRLRGALNEKLFF,TGTGCCAGCAGTAGACTTCGGGGGGCCCTCAATGAAAAACTGTTTTTT
-,TRBV9,TRBD2,TRBJ2-5,CASSVGVSGSFRETQYF,TGTGCCAGCAGCGTAGGTGTTAGCGGGAGTTTCCGAGAGACCCAGTACTTC
-,TRBV5-8,TRBD2,TRBJ2-1,CASSLGLAGGHSYNEQFF,TGTGCCAGCAGCTTGGGACTAGCGGGAGGACACTCCTACAATGAGCAGTTCTTC
-,TRBV11-2,-,TRBJ1-1,CASSLTMTGGATEAFF,TGTGCCAGCAGCTTAACTATGACTGGAGGGGCCACTGAAGCTTTCTTT
-,TRBV7-3,TRBD2,TRBJ2-1,CASSLRMGTSPPNEQFF,TGTGCCAGCAGCTTAAGAATGGGGACTAGCCCCCCAAATGAGCAGTTCTTC
-,TRBV7-2,-,TRBJ1-2,CASSLVAGGGYTF,TGTGCCAGCAGCTTAGTGGCAGGAGGTGGCTACACCTTC
-,TRBV27,TRBD2,TRBJ2-2,CASSPSPTSGRVTGELFF,TGTGCCAGCAGTCCGAGCCCGACTAGCGGGAGGGTTACCGGGGAGCTGTTTTTT
few,TRBV5-6,TRBD1,TRBJ1-1,CASSLGTGQGITEAFF,TGTGCCAGCAGCTTGGGAACGGGACAGGGAATCACTGAAGCTTTCTTT
-,TRBV19,-,TRBJ2-7,CASIEAGPPFSYEQYF,TGTGCCAGTATCGAGGCGGGACCCCCCTTTTCCTACGAGCAGTACTTC
-,TRBV7-2,TRBD2,TRBJ2-7,CASSPILAGEGYEQYF,TGTGCCAGCAGCCCAATACTAGCGGGAGAGGGATACGAGCAGTACTTC
-,TRBV6-5,-,TRBJ1-1,CASSLRDMNTEAFF,TGTGCCAGCAGTCTCAGGGACATGAACACTGAAGCTTTCTTT
-,TRBV1,-,TRBJ2-5,CTSSQSVSGGCKETQYF,TGCACCAGCAGCCAGAGTGTATCGGGAGGTTGCAAAGAGACCCAGTACTTC
-,TRBV20-1,-,TRBJ1-1,CSAMRNTEAFF,TGCAGTGCTATGAGGAACACTGAAGCTTTCTTT
-,TRBV6-5,-,TRBJ2-3,CALTSSDTQYF,TGTGCCCTAACTAGTTCCGATACGCAGTATTTT
-,TRBV11-2,-,TRBJ1-1,CASSFTRGRGTEAFF,TGTGCCAGCAGCTTTACCCGGGGCAGGGGCACTGAAGCTTTCTTT
-,TRBV6-5,TRBD1,TRBJ1-1,CASFLDRGQNTEAFF,TGTGCCAGCTTCCTGGACAGGGGGCAGAACACTGAAGCTTTCTTT
-,TRBV19,-,TRBJ1-1,CASSIQGMNTEAFF,TGTGCCAGTAGTATACAGGGGATGAACACTGAAGCTTTCTTT
-,TRBV28,-,TRBJ2-5,CASSFIPQETQYF,TGTGCCAGCAGTTTCATCCCCCAGGAGACCCAGTACTTC
-,TRBV7-2,-,TRBJ1-2,CASSLALHPNYGYTF,TGTGCCAGCAGCTTAGCTTTACATCCGAACTATGGCTACACCTTC
-,TRBV7-8,TRBD1,TRBJ1-1,CASSFSGQQNTEAFF,TGTGCCAGCAGCTTTTCGGGACAGCAGAACACTGAAGCTTTCTTT
once,TRBV15,TRBD1,TRBJ1-1,CATDRGRGTEAFF,TGTGCCACAGACAGGGGGAGAGGGACTGAAGCTTTCTTT
few,TRBV21-1,-,TRBJ1-2,CARGTGPYGYTF,TGTGCCAGAGGGACAGGGCCCTATGGCTACACCTTC
-,TRBV2,-,TRBJ2-7,CASKVTAYEQYF,TGTGCCAGCAAGGTGACAGCCTACGAGCAGTACTTC
-,TRBV7-2,-,TRBJ2-5,CASSLDGSGETQYF,TGTGCCAGCAGCTTAGACGGATCCGGGGAGACCCAGTACTTC
-,TRBV14,TRBD1,TRBJ1-1,CASSQRFGTGGEEAFF,TGTGCCAGCAGCCAAAGGTTCGGGACAGGGGGTGAAGAAGCTTTCTTT
-,TRBV7-2,TRBD2,TRBJ2-3,CASSRVAGTTDTQYF,TGTGCCAGCAGCAGGGTAGCGGGGACCACAGATACGCAGTATTTT
few,TRBV10-2,-,TRBJ2-2,CASRSRGTFANTGELFF,TGCGCCAGTCGCTCGAGAGGGACTTTTGCGAACACCGGGGAGCTGTTTTTT
-,TRBV7-8,TRBD2,TRBJ2-1,CASSRSGSRAEQFF,TGTGCCAGCAGTCGAAGCGGGAGTAGGGCAGAGCAGTTCTTC
-,TRBV6-5,TRBD1,TRBJ2-5,CASSYRGQGRETQYF,TGTGCCAGCAGTTACCGTGGACAGGGCCGTGAGACCCAGTACTTC
-,TRBV2,TRBD1,TRBJ1-2,CASSDQGEYYGYTF,TGTGCCAGCAGTGATCAGGGGGAGTACTATGGCTACACCTTC
-,TRBV7-9,-,TRBJ1-3,CASSTPDRPSDTIYF,TGTGCCAGCAGCACTCCAGACAGGCCCTCGGACACCATATATTTT
-,TRBV5-1,-,TRBJ1-2,CASSLDSPLQGAGYTF,TGCGCCAGCAGCTTGGATAGCCCATTACAGGGCGCGGGCTACACCTTC
-,TRBV9,-,TRBJ1-6,CASSVRGSSYNSPLHF,TGTGCCAGCAGCGTCAGGGGAAGCTCCTATAATTCACCCCTCCACTTT
-,TRBV30,-,TRBJ2-7,CAWSYLSRAEQYF,TGTGCCTGGAGTTATCTCTCGCGGGCTGAGCAGTACTTC
-,TRBV6-5,-,TRBJ2-1,CASSLTTGSWEQFF,TGTGCCAGCAGTCTCACCACAGGGTCCTGGGAGCAGTTCTTC
-,TRBV7-2,-,TRBJ2-4,CASSSGHTLAKNIQYF,TGTGCCAGCAGTTCAGGACACACATTAGCCAAAAACATTCAGTACTTC
-,TRBV6-2/TRBV6-3,-,TRBJ2-7,CASTPAGPSYEQYF,TGTGCCAGCACCCCAGCGGGCCCCTCCTACGAGCAGTACTTC
-,TRBV30,TRBD1,TRBJ1-2,CAWSGQDKDYGYTF,TGTGCCTGGAGCGGACAGGACAAGGACTATGGCTACACCTTC
-,TRBV7-9,-,TRBJ1-5,CASSTDRGYNQPQHF,TGTGCCAGCAGCACCGACCGGGGTTACAATCAGCCCCAGCATTTT
-,TRBV3-1/TRBV3-2,-,TRBJ2-5,CASSQDRGETQYF,TGTGCCAGCAGCCAAGATCGAGGAGAGACCCAGTACTTC
once,TRBV28,TRBD2,TRBJ2-3,CASSPWGSSGRASTDTQYF,TGTGCCAGCAGTCCGTGGGGTTCTAGCGGGAGAGCTAGCACAGATACGCAGTATTTT
-,TRBV29-1,-,TRBJ2-1,CSFRDNEQFF,TGCAGCTTCCGGGACAATGAGCAGTTCTTC
-,TRBV5-4,-,TRBJ2-7,CASSFGGARSYEQYF,TGTGCCAGCAGCTTCGGCGGAGCCCGCTCCTACGAGCAGTACTTC
-,TRBV18,TRBD1,TRBJ1-3,CASSNGQGRNTIYF,TGTGCCAGCTCAAACGGACAGGGGAGAAACACCATATATTTT